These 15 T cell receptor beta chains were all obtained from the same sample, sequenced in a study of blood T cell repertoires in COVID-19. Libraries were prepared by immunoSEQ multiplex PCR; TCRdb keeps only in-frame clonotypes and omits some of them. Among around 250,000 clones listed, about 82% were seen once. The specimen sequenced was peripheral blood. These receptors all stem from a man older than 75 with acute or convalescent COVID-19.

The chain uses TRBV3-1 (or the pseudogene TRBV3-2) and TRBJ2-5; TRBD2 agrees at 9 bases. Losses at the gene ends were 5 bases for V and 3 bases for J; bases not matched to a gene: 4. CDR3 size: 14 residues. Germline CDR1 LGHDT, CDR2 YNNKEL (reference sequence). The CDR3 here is CASSSGLAKETQYF. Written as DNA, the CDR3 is TGTGCCAGCAGCTCGGGACTAGCAAAAGAGACCCAGTACTTC.

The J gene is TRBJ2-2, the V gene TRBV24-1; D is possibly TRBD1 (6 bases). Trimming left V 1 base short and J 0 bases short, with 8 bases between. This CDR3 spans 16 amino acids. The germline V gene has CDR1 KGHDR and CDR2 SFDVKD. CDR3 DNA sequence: TGTGCCACCAGTGATTTCAGACAGGCGAACACCGGGGAGCTGTTTTTT. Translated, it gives CATSDFRQANTGELFF.

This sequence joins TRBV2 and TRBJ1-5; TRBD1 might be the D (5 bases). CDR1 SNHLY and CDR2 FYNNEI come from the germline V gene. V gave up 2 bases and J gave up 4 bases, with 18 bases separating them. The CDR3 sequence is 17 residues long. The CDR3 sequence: CASSEWGSTGGNQPQHF. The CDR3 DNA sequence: TGTGCCAGCAGTGAATGGGGGTCAACGGGAGGGAATCAGCCCCAGCATTTT.

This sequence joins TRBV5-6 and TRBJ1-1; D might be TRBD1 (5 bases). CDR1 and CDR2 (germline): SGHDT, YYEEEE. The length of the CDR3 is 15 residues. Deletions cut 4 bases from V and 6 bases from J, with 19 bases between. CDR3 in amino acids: CASSPPGGGRPEAFF. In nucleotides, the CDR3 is TGTGCCAGCAGCCCCCCCGGGGGGGGACGCCCTGAAGCTTTCTTT.

CDR3 amino acids: CASSPTDRNTEAFF. CDR3 nucleotides: TGCGCCAGCAGCCCAACGGACAGGAACACTGAAGCTTTCTTT. The chain recombines TRBV4-3 with TRBJ1-1, with D possibly matching TRBD1 (6 bases). With 4 bases removed from V and 1 base from J, the gap between germline ends came to 10 bases. The V gene's germline CDR1 is LGHNA and CDR2 YSLEER. CDR3 length equals 14 residues.

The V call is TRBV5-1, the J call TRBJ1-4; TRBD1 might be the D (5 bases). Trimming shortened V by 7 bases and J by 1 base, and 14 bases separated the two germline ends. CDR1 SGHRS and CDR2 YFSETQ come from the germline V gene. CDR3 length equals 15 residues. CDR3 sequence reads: CASCWGGLTNEKLFF. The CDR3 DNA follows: TGCGCCAGCTGCTGGGGCGGATTAACTAATGAAAAACTGTTTTTT. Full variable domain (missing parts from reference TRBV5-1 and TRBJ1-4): KAGVTQTPRYLIKTRGQQVTLSCSPISGHRSVSWYQQTPGQGLQFLFEYFSETQRNKGNFPGRFSGRQFSNSRSEMNVSTLELGDSALYLCASCWGGLTNEKLFFGSGTQLSVL.

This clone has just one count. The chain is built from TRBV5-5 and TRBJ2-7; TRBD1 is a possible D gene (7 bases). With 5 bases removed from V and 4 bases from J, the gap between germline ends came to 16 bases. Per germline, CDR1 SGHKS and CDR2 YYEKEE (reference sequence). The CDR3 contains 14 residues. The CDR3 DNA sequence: TGTGCCAGCAGATCATGGCCAGGGGGGTACGAGCAGTACTTC. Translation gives CASRSWPGGYEQYF.

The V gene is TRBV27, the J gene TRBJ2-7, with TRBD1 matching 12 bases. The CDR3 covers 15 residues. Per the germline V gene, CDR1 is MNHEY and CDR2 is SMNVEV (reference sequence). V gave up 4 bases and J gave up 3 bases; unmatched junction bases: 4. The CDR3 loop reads CASSWGQGAIYEQYF. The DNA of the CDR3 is TGTGCCAGCAGTTGGGGACAGGGGGCTATCTACGAGCAGTACTTC.

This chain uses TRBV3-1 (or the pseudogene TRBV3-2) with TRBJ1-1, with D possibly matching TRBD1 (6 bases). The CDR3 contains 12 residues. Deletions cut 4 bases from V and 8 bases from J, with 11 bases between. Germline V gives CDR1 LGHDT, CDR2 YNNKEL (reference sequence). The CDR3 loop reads CASSLLGTEAFF. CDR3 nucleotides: TGTGCCAGCAGCCTCCTCGGGACAGAAGCTTTCTTT.

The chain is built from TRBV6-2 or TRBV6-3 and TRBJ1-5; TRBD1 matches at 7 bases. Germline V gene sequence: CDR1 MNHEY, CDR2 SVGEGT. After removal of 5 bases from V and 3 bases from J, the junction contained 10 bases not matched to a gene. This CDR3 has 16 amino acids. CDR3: CASSAQTGLLNQPQHF. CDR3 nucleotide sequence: TGTGCCAGCAGTGCCCAGACAGGGCTTCTCAATCAGCCCCAGCATTTT.

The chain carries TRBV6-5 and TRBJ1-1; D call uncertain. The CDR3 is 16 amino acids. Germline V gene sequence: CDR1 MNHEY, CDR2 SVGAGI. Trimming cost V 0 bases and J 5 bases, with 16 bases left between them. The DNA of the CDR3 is TGTGCCAGCAGTTACTCGAGGCAGATTCGAGGGACTGAAGCTTTCTTT. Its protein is CASSYSRQIRGTEAFF.

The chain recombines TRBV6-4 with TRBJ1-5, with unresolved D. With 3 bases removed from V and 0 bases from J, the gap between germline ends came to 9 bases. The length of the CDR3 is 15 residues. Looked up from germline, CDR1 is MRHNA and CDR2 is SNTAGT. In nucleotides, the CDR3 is TGTGCCAGCAGTGAAGGAGGGTATAGCAATCAGCCCCAGCATTTT. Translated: CASSEGGYSNQPQHF.

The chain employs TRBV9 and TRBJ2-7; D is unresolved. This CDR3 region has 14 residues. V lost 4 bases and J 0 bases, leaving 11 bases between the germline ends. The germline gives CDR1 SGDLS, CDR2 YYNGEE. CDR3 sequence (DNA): TGTGCCAGCAGCCCCCACACAGTCTCCTACGAGCAGTACTTC. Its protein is CASSPHTVSYEQYF.

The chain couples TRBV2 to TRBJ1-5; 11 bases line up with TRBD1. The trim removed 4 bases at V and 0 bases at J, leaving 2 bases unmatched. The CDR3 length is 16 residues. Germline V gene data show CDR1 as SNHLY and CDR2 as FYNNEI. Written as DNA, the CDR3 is TGTGCCAGCAGTGGGGGGACAGGGGGTAGCAATCAGCCCCAGCATTTT. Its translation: CASSGGTGGSNQPQHF.

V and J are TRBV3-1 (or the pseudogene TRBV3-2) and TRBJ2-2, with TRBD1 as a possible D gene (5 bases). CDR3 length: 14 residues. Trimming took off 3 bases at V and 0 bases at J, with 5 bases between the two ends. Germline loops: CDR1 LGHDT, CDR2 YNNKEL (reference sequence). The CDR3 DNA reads TGTGCCAGCAGCCAGACAGCGAACACCGGGGAGCTGTTTTTT. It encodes CASSQTANTGELFF.